This T cell receptor (beta chain) appears in the sequencing data of a study of blood T cell repertoires in COVID-19. The wider study: Whether acute or convalescent, the COVID-19 samples came from the United States, Italy and Spain. Sample material is recorded as cDNA or gDNA derived from T cells, B-cell-depleted T cells, or PBMCs.

In the original processing: Scientists estimated how many nucleated cells there were by amplifying reference gene primers. Some clones are missing from TCRdb's copy, which holds only in-frame ones; the method was immunoSEQ multiplex PCR. The V and J calls and the clone size are those of that table, but D and trimming were determined from the DNA. This sample yields roughly 330,000 clones, of which 87% are seen a single time; roughly 9.9% belongs to the top ten. The V gene end was trimmed by 4 bases and the J gene end by 9 bases; junction bases not matched to a gene: 10. The CDR3 is 15 amino acids. Germline lookup yields CDR1 SGHDN and CDR2 FVKESK.

The specimen sequenced was peripheral blood. This TCR derives from a man younger than 40 with COVID-19, enrolled during active disease. The chain recombines TRBV14 with TRBJ2-7, with 12 bases aligning to TRBD1. CDR3 sequence reads: CASSRTGTGGAWQYF. The CDR3, as DNA: TGTGCCAGCAGCCGTACCGGGACAGGGGGCGCATGGCAGTACTTC. Filled out from reference TRBV14 and TRBJ2-7, the complete variable domain reads EAGVTQFPSHSVIEKGQTVTLRCDPISGHDNLYWYRRVMGKEIKFLLHFVKESKQDESGMPNNRFLAERTGGTYSTLKVQPAELEDSGVYFCASSRTGTGGAWQYFGPGTRLTVT.